The 30 T cell receptor beta chains below come from one sample, sequenced in a study of shared clonotypes between healthy human individuals. The data were produced by immunoSEQ multiplex PCR, yet TCRdb's version contains in-frame clones alone and is incomplete. This repertoire shows around 2.5 million clones, over 85% found once; its top ten account for 0.36%. The sample taken for sequencing was naive CD4+ T cells from PBMCs. Subset described: CD45RA+ positively selected. The receptors here all came from a man younger than 35 in good health. Some clones in this sample may be carry-over from other donors' samples.

The V call is TRBV11-2, the J call TRBJ1-2; no firm D call. The V end lost 8 bases, the J end lost 4 bases, and 8 bases lay between the germline ends. The CDR3 totals 11 residues. Germline lookup yields CDR1 SGHAT and CDR2 FQNNGV. The CDR3 DNA sequence: TGTGCCAGCGGCCCGGGCTATGGCTACACCTTC. Protein sequence: CASGPGYGYTF.

This chain links TRBV11-2 with TRBJ2-1; TRBD2 aligns across 10 bases. This CDR3 is built from 16 residues. In germline, CDR1 is SGHAT, CDR2 FQNNGV. V gave up 4 bases and J gave up 1 base; unmatched junction bases: 4. Here the CDR3 DNA reads TGTGCCAGCAGCTCGCTGACTAGCGGGTCCTACAATGAGCAGTTCTTC. Encoded protein: CASSSLTSGSYNEQFF.

This rearrangement joins TRBV10-3 to TRBJ2-1; D gene ambiguous. This CDR3 has 17 residues. Germline CDR1 reads ENHRY; CDR2 reads SYGVKD. V was trimmed by 1 base and J by 1 base, leaving 14 bases between them. The CDR3: CAISEFGAYGSYNEQFF. CDR3 nucleotides: TGTGCCATCAGTGAGTTCGGAGCTTATGGGTCCTACAATGAGCAGTTCTTC.

The rearrangement uses TRBV5-5 and TRBJ2-7, with 8 bases fitting TRBD1. CDR3 size: 16 residues. Per the germline V gene, CDR1 is SGHKS and CDR2 is YYEKEE (reference sequence). V was clipped by 4 bases and J by 0 bases; unmatched bases: 9. CDR3 nucleotide sequence: TGTGCCAGCAGCCGCATCACAGGGGGAGTCTCCTACGAGCAGTACTTC. It is translated as CASSRITGGVSYEQYF.

The V and J genes are TRBV7-9 and TRBJ1-2; 7 bases line up with TRBD1. The CDR3 has 12 residues. Trimming at V came to 4 bases and at J to 6 bases, leaving 2 bases not matched to a gene. Germline CDR1 is SEHNR and CDR2 is FQNEAQ (reference sequence). The CDR3, as DNA: TGTGCCAGCAGCTACGGACAGGATGGCTACACCTTC. Protein product: CASSYGQDGYTF.

The rearrangement links TRBV7-9 to TRBJ1-2, with D perhaps matching TRBD1 (6 bases). Trimming took 1 base from V and 6 from J, leaving 9 bases between them. Germline assignment: CDR1 SEHNR and CDR2 FQNEAQ (reference sequence). The CDR3 extends over 13 amino acids. CDR3 in DNA: TGTGCCAGCAGCTTAGTGGCAGGGGATGGCTACACCTTC. It codes for CASSLVAGDGYTF.

The genes are TRBV5-4 and TRBJ2-3; the D gene is possibly TRBD2 (5 bases). Germline CDR1 is SGHNT and CDR2 is YYREEE (reference sequence). The CDR3 is 15 amino acids. Between the trimmed V and J ends, which lost 1 base and 2 bases, there was a span of 11 bases. The CDR3 region is CASSLSAVLTDTQYF. DNA of the CDR3: TGTGCCAGCAGCTTGTCAGCGGTTCTCACAGATACGCAGTATTTT.

V and J are TRBV4-3 and TRBJ2-2; 8 bases match TRBD2. CDR3 size: 16 residues. V was clipped by 1 base and J by 1 base; unmatched bases: 2. Germline loops: CDR1 LGHNA, CDR2 YSLEER. The CDR3 region has the DNA TGCGCCAGCAGCCAAGCCAGCGGGAGGAACACCGGGGAGCTGTTTTTT. This encodes CASSQASGRNTGELFF.

This clone appeared a few times. The chain recombines TRBV5-1 with TRBJ1-1, with D maybe TRBD1 (6 bases). The CDR3 has 15 residues. Germline-derived CDR1 and CDR2 are SGHRS and YFSETQ. V lost 1 base to trimming and J lost 5 bases, with 15 bases between them. The CDR3 DNA follows: TGCGCCAGCAGCTTGTCGACTTCTCAGGGGACTGAAGCTTTCTTT. This gives the protein CASSLSTSQGTEAFF.

This chain links TRBV11-3 with TRBJ1-1, with 7 bases matching TRBD1. The V gene end was trimmed by 5 bases and the J gene end by 6 bases; junction bases not matched to a gene: 9. The CDR3 sequence is 14 residues long. Germline V gene lookup returns CDR1 SGHNT and CDR2 YENEEA. The CDR3 here is CASSPRQGQSEAFF. The CDR3 nucleotides are TGTGCCAGCAGCCCGAGACAGGGACAATCTGAAGCTTTCTTT.

The chain carries TRBV4-1 and TRBJ2-2, with 11 positions matching TRBD2. CDR3 size: 15 residues. J gave up 2 bases and V 4 bases, and 0 bases lay outside the gene matches. From germline, CDR1 is MGHRA and CDR2 YSYEKL. The CDR3 DNA is TGCGCCAGCAGCCGACTAGCGGGAAACACCGGGGAGCTGTTTTTT. Protein sequence: CASSRLAGNTGELFF.

This chain connects TRBV11-2 to TRBJ2-7; 7 nucleotides line up with TRBD1. V lost 2 bases and J lost 6; bases outside the gene matches: 13. From germline, CDR1 is SGHAT and CDR2 FQNNGV. The CDR3 runs 16 residues. Written as DNA, the CDR3 is TGTGCCAGCAGCTTATCTAGGGGACAGATCCACCTCGAGCAGTACTTC. Protein: CASSLSRGQIHLEQYF.

The chain couples TRBV7-3 to TRBJ2-7; D possibly corresponds to TRBD1 (5 bases). There are 16 residues in the CDR3. CDR1 and CDR2 (germline): SGHTA, FQGTGA. V shed 2 bases and J shed 6 bases, with 20 bases lying between them. This chain's CDR3 is CASSLLGREYSLEQYF. CDR3 coding DNA: TGTGCCAGCAGCTTATTGGGCAGGGAATATTCCCTCGAGCAGTACTTC.

V and J are TRBV2 and TRBJ1-5; the D gene is possibly TRBD1 (5 bases). The CDR3 has 17 residues. Trimming removed 6 bases from V and 2 bases from J, with 20 bases in between. CDR1 is SNHLY, CDR2 FYNNEI, per germline. CDR3 sequence reads: CASSKGAGFGGNQPQHF. CDR3 bases: TGTGCCAGCAGCAAAGGGGCAGGTTTCGGGGGCAATCAGCCCCAGCATTTT.

V usage is TRBV7-3 and J usage is TRBJ2-3; TRBD2 matches at 10 bases. There are 16 residues in the CDR3. Germline V gene data show CDR1 as SGHTA and CDR2 as FQGTGA. The V gene end was trimmed by 5 bases and the J gene end by 1 base; junction bases not matched to a gene: 6. The CDR3 DNA follows: TGTGCCAGCAGCCCACTAGCGGGACGCCGCACAGATACGCAGTATTTT. Translating gives CASSPLAGRRTDTQYF.

The genes are TRBV7-3 and TRBJ1-2; the match to TRBD1 covers 7 bases. CDR1 SGHTA and CDR2 FQGTGA come from the germline V gene. After removal of 3 bases from V and 8 bases from J, the junction contained 12 bases not matched to a gene. The CDR3 loop spans 15 amino acids. The CDR3 sequence is CASSLGGTAQQGYTF. The CDR3 coding sequence is TGTGCCAGCAGCTTGGGAGGGACAGCCCAACAAGGCTACACCTTC.

To note about this clone: In the same sample, other DNA sequences code for this CDR3. This chain joins TRBV5-1 and TRBJ2-7; 7 bases are shared with TRBD1. V lost 5 bases to trimming and J lost 3 bases; unmatched junction nucleotides: 8. The germline CDR1 and CDR2 sequences are SGHRS and YFSETQ. This CDR3 contains 14 residues. CDR3 nucleotides: TGCGCCAGCAGTCTCGGCCAGGGGGTCTACGAGCAGTACTTC. The encoded protein is CASSLGQGVYEQYF.

This clone was recorded once. The V gene is TRBV7-3, the J gene TRBJ2-5, with D maybe TRBD1 (6 bases). The germline V gene has CDR1 SGHTA and CDR2 FQGTGA. The CDR3 is 14 amino acids. With 8 bases removed from V and 7 bases from J, the gap between germline ends came to 20 bases. The CDR3 DNA sequence: TGTGCCAGCGCCGCGGGTGGGGGCGGCGGGACCCAGTACTTC. Encoded protein: CASAAGGGGGTQYF.

As DNA, the CDR3 is TGTGCCAGCAGTTCAGGAGGACTAGCGGGAGGCGACGAGCAGTACTTC. It codes for CASSSGGLAGGDEQYF. V and J are TRBV28 and TRBJ2-7; TRBD2 aligns across 14 bases. The junction had 7 bases not matched to a gene; V was cut back by 4 bases and J by 5 bases. Germline CDR1 and CDR2: MDHEN and SYDVKM. This CDR3 is 16 amino acids long.

As to this clone: Other DNA variants within this sample encode the same CDR3. V is TRBV7-8 and J is TRBJ1-4; D ambiguous. This CDR3 is built from 12 residues. Looked up from germline, CDR1 is SGHVS and CDR2 is FQNEAQ. Trimming removed 4 bases at V and 0 bases at J, with 0 bases between. The CDR3 DNA is TGTGCCAGCAGCTCAACTAATGAAAAACTGTTTTTT. Protein sequence: CASSSTNEKLFF.

The J gene is TRBJ1-3, the V gene TRBV30; 8 positions agree with TRBD1. V lost 5 bases, J lost 4 bases, and 4 bases stayed unmatched. The CDR3 contains 13 residues. Germline lookup yields CDR1 GTSNPN and CDR2 SVGIG (reference sequence). CDR3 DNA sequence: TGTGCCTGGCAGGGGGCCCGAGGAAACACCATATATTTT. Protein sequence: CAWQGARGNTIYF.

The chain employs TRBV5-4 and TRBJ2-3; D uncertain. Trimming shortened V by 1 base and J by 0 bases, and 9 bases separated the two germline ends. Germline CDR1 reads SGHNT; CDR2 reads YYREEE (reference sequence). This CDR3 has 15 residues. This CDR3 reads CASSLIRASTDTQYF. In DNA form, the CDR3 reads TGTGCCAGCAGCTTGATCCGGGCCAGCACAGATACGCAGTATTTT.

The CDR3 is CASSSDRGRRYEQYF. The DNA for the CDR3 is TGTGCCAGCAGCTCCGACAGGGGAAGGCGCTACGAGCAGTACTTC. The chain combines TRBV7-9 with TRBJ2-7, with TRBD1 matching 8 bases. Germline CDR1 and CDR2: SEHNR and FQNEAQ (reference sequence). Unmatched junction bases numbered 8, after V lost 4 bases and J lost 3 bases. The CDR3 extends over 15 amino acids. Looking up the rest from reference TRBV7-9 and TRBJ2-7 gives the full variable domain: DTGVSQNPRHKITKRGQNVTFRCDPISEHNRLYWYRQTLGQGPEFLTYFQNEAQLEKSRLLSDRFSAERPKGSFSTLEIQRTEQGDSAMYLCASSSDRGRRYEQYFGPGTRLTVT.

In nucleotides, the CDR3 is TGTGCCTGGAGTAGGTTGGGCCCCGCAGGCGAGACCCAGTACTTC. Translating it yields CAWSRLGPAGETQYF. The genes are TRBV30 and TRBJ2-5; D gene unclear. This CDR3 contains 15 residues. In germline, CDR1 is GTSNPN, CDR2 SVGIG (reference sequence). Trimming shortened V by 2 bases and J by 5 bases, and 18 bases separated the two germline ends.

The chain employs TRBV18 and TRBJ2-7; TRBD2 matches 7 bases. This CDR3 spans 16 amino acids. CDR1 and CDR2 from the germline V gene are KGHSH and LQKENI. V gave up 3 bases and J gave up 2 bases; unmatched junction bases: 10. The CDR3 spells CASSPRASGGTYEQYF. CDR3 bases: TGTGCCAGCTCACCTCGGGCTAGCGGAGGGACCTACGAGCAGTACTTC. Supplemented by reference TRBV18 and TRBJ2-7, the full variable domain reads NAGVMQNPRHLVRRRGQEARLRCSPMKGHSHVYWYRQLPEEGLKFMVYLQKENIIDESGMPKERFSAEFPKEGPSILRIQQVVRGDSAAYFCASSPRASGGTYEQYFGPGTRLTVT.

The V call is TRBV19, the J call TRBJ2-3, with TRBD2 matching 9 bases. Germline V gene sequence: CDR1 LNHDA, CDR2 SQIVND (reference sequence). V was clipped by 6 bases and J by 0 bases; unmatched bases: 4. The CDR3 spans 15 residues. The CDR3 here is CASRQSGRSTDTQYF. The CDR3, as DNA: TGTGCCAGTAGACAAAGCGGGAGGAGCACAGATACGCAGTATTTT.

This clone was observed a handful of times. This chain connects TRBV30 to TRBJ1-1; TRBD1 is a possible D gene (5 bases). Germline V gene lookup returns CDR1 GTSNPN and CDR2 SVGIG (reference sequence). The V gene lost 7 bases and the J gene lost 1 base, with 10 bases spanning the gap. This CDR3 has 12 residues. CDR3 in DNA: TGTGCCTCCGGGGGGGGGAACACTGAAGCTTTCTTT. It translates to CASGGGNTEAFF. The whole variable domain, filled in from reference TRBV30 and TRBJ1-1, reads SQTIHQWPATLVQPVGSPLSLECTVEGTSNPNLYWYRQAAGRGLQLLFYSVGIGQISSEVPQNLSASRPQDRQFILSSKKLLLSDSGFYLCASGGGNTEAFFGQGTRLTVV.

The chain links TRBV28 to TRBJ2-7; D might be TRBD2 (6 bases). Trimming stripped 4 bases from V and 1 base from J, with 14 bases between. The V gene's germline CDR1 is MDHEN and CDR2 SYDVKM. The CDR3 spans 15 residues. The CDR3 region is CASSSRTGTSYEQYF. The DNA of the CDR3 is TGTGCCAGCAGTTCGAGAACCGGGACTTCCTACGAGCAGTACTTC.

The gene calls are TRBV7-2 and TRBJ1-5; 9 bases match TRBD1. Trimming removed 3 bases from V and 4 bases from J; junction bases left unmatched: 4. This CDR3 is 15 amino acids long. CDR1 is SGHTA, CDR2 FQGNSA, per germline. The CDR3 reads CASSLRTGENQPQHF. CDR3 DNA: TGTGCCAGCAGCTTGCGGACAGGGGAAAATCAGCCCCAGCATTTT.

The chain recombines TRBV28 with TRBJ1-5; D is perhaps TRBD1 (6 bases). Deletions cut 5 bases from V and 7 bases from J, with 18 bases between. The CDR3 is made up of 15 amino acids. From germline, CDR1 is MDHEN and CDR2 SYDVKM. The CDR3 spells CASSTTGGALQPQHF. The CDR3 region has the DNA TGTGCCAGCAGTACCACTGGGGGGGCTTTACAGCCCCAGCATTTT. Drawing the rest from reference TRBV28 and TRBJ1-5, the complete variable domain is DVKVTQSSRYLVKRTGEKVFLECVQDMDHENMFWYRQDPGLGLRLIYFSYDVKMKEKGDIPEGYSVSREKKERFSLILESASTNQTSMYLCASSTTGGALQPQHFGDGTRLSIL.